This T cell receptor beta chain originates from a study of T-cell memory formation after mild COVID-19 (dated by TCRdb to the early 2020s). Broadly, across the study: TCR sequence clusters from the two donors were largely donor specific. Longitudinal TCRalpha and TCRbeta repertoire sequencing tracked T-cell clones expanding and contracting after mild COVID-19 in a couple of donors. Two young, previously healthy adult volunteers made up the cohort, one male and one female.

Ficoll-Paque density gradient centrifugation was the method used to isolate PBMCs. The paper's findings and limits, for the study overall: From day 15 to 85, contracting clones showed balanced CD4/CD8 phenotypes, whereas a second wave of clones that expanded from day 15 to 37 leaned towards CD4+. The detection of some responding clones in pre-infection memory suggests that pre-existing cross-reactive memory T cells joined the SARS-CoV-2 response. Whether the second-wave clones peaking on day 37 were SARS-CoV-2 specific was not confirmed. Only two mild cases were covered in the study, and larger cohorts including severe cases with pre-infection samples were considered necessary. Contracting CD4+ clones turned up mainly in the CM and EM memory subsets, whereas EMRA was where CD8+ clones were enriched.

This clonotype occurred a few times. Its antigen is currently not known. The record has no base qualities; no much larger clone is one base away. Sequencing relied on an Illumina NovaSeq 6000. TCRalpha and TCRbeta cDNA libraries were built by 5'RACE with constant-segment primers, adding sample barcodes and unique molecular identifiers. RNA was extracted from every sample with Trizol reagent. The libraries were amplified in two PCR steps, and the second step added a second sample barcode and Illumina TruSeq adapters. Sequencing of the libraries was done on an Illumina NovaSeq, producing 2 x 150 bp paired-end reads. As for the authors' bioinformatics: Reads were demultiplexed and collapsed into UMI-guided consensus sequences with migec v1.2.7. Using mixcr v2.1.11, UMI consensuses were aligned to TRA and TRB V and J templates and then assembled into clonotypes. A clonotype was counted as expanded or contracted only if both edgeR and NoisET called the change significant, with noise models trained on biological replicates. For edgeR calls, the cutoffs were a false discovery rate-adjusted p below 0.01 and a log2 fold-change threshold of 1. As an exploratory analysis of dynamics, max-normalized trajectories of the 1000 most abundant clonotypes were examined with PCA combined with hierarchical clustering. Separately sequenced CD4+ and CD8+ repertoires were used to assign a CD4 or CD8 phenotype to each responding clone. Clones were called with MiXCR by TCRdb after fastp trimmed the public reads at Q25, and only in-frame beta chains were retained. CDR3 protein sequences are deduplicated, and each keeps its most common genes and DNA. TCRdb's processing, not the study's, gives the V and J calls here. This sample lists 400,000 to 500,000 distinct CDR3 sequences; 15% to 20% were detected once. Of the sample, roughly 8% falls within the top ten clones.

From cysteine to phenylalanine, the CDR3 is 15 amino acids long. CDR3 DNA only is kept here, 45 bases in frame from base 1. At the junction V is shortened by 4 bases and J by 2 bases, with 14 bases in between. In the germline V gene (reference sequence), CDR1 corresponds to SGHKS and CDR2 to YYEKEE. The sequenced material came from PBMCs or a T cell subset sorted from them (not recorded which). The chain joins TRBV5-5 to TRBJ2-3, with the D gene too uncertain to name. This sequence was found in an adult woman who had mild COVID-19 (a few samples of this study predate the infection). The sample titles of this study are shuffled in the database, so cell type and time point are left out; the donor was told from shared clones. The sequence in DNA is TGTGCCAGCAGCGTCGGAGTTTCCCACACAGATACGCAGTATTTT. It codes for CASSVGVSHTDTQYF. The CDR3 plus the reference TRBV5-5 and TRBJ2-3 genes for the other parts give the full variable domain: DAGVTQSPTHLIKTRGQQVTLRCSPISGHKSVSWYQQVLGQGPQFIFQYYEKEERGRGNFPDRFSARQFPNYSSELNVNALLLGDSALYLCASSVGVSHTDTQYFGPGTRLTVL.